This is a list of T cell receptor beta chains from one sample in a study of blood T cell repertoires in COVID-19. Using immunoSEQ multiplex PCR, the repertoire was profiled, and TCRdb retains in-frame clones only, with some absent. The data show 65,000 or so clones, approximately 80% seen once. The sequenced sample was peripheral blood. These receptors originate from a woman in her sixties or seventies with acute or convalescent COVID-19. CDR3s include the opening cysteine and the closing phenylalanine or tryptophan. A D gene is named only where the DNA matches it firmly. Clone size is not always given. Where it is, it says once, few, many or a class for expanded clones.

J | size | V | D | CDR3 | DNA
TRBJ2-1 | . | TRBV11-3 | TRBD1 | CASSLARTGGGEQFF | TGTGCCAGCAGCTTAGCCCGGACAGGGGGCGGTGAGCAGTTCTTC
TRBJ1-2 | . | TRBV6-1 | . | CASSQAGTIFQDYGYTF | TGTGCCAGCAGTCAAGCCGGGACAATATTTCAGGACTATGGCTACACCTTC
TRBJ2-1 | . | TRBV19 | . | CASTPGSSYNEQFF | TGTGCCAGTACCCCCGGGAGCTCCTACAATGAGCAGTTCTTC
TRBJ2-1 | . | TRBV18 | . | CASSPTLQGGYNEQFF | TGTGCCAGCTCACCCACTCTTCAGGGAGGCTACAATGAGCAGTTCTTC
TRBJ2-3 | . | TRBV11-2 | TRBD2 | CASSLTSGRDTQYF | TGTGCCAGCAGCTTGACTAGCGGGAGAGATACGCAGTATTTT
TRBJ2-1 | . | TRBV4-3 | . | CASSQGRLNEQFF | TGCGCCAGCAGCCAAGGGAGGCTTAATGAGCAGTTCTTC
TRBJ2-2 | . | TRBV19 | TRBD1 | CASSIRVGQGAGELFF | TGTGCCAGTAGTATACGGGTGGGACAGGGGGCCGGGGAGCTGTTTTTT
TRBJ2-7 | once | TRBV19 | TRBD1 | CASSSQTGEPYEQYF | TGTGCCAGTAGTTCGCAGACAGGGGAGCCCTACGAGCAGTACTTC
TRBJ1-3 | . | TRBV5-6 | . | CASGAPKEDSGNTIYF | TGTGCCAGCGGAGCCCCCAAGGAGGACTCTGGAAACACCATATATTTT
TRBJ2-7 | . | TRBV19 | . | CASSIGTDYEQYF | TGTGCCAGTAGTATAGGAACAGACTACGAGCAGTACTTC
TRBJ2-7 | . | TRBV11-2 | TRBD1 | CASSFRGRGQGAFFEQYF | TGTGCCAGCAGCTTCAGAGGACGGGGACAGGGGGCTTTTTTTGAGCAGTACTTC
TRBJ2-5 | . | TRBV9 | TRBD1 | CASSADRGRQETQYF | TGTGCCAGCAGCGCCGACAGGGGGCGACAAGAGACCCAGTACTTC
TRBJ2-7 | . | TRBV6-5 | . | CATTAVDSYEQYF | TGTGCCACCACTGCCGTCGACTCCTACGAGCAGTACTTC
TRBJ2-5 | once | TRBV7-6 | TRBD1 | CASSRQTMGTGNNRETQYF | TGTGCCAGCAGCCGCCAAACGATGGGGACAGGGAATAATCGAGAGACCCAGTACTTC
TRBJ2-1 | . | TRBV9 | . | CASSPDYFYNEQFF | TGTGCCAGCTCACCCGATTACTTCTACAATGAGCAGTTCTTC
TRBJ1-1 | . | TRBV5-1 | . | CASSWSGSSEAFF | TGCGCCAGCAGCTGGAGTGGTAGCTCTGAAGCTTTCTTT
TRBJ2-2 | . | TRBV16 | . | CASSQSGGAGELFF | TGTGCCAGCAGCCAGTCTGGAGGGGCCGGGGAGCTGTTTTTT
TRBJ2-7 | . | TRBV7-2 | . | CASSAAGRTNEQYF | TGTGCCAGCAGCGCCGCAGGGAGGACAAACGAGCAGTACTTC
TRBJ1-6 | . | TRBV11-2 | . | CASSYSNSPLHF | TGTGCCAGCAGTTACAGTAATTCACCCCTCCACTTT
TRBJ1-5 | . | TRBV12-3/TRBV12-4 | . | CASSLSGDQPQHF | TGTGCCAGCAGTTTGTCCGGGGATCAGCCCCAGCATTTT
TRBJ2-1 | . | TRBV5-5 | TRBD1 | CASSQGQGVYNEQFF | TGTGCCAGCAGCCAGGGACAGGGGGTTTACAATGAGCAGTTCTTC
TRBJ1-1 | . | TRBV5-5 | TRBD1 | CASSLAGGGNTEAFF | TGTGCCAGCAGCTTGGCAGGGGGAGGGAACACTGAAGCTTTCTTT
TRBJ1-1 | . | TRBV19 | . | CASSMEVESTEAFF | TGTGCCAGTAGTATGGAGGTAGAGTCCACTGAAGCTTTCTTT
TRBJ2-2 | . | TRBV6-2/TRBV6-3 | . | CASSYSMTVAAGELFF | TGTGCCAGCAGTTACTCGATGACTGTGGCCGCCGGGGAGCTGTTTTTT
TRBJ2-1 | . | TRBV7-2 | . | CASSPTALGNEQFF | TGTGCCAGCAGCCCTACGGCGCTAGGTAATGAGCAGTTCTTC
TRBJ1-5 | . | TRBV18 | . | CASSSGDRQPQHF | TGTGCCAGCTCATCAGGGGACCGACAGCCCCAGCATTTT
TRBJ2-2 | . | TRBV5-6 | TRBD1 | CASSLDRTTGELFF | TGTGCCAGCAGCCTGGACAGGACCACCGGGGAGCTGTTTTTT
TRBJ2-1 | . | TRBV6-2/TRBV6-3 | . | CASSYSGGGLANEQFF | TGTGCCAGCAGTTACTCAGGGGGGGGGCTGGCCAATGAGCAGTTCTTC
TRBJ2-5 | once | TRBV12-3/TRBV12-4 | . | CASSRSQETQYF | TGTGCCAGCAGCCGGAGCCAAGAGACCCAGTACTTC
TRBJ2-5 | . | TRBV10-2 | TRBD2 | CATSPAGDETQYF | TGCGCCACCTCACCGGCGGGGGATGAGACCCAGTACTTC
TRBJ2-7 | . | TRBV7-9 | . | CASSLSRSGKAYEQYF | TGTGCCAGCAGCTTAAGTCGGTCAGGGAAAGCCTACGAGCAGTACTTC
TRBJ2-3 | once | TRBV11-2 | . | CASSAQPGETDTQYF | TGTGCCAGCAGCGCCCAACCAGGGGAGACAGATACGCAGTATTTT
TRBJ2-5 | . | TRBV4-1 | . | CASSHLPTGQETQYF | TGCGCCAGCAGCCACCTCCCGACAGGACAAGAGACCCAGTACTTC
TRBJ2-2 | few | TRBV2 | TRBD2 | CASETSGVSGELFF | TGTGCCAGCGAGACTAGCGGGGTGTCCGGGGAGCTGTTTTTT
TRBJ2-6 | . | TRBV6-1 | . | CASSDSGTGANVLTF | TGTGCCAGCAGTGATTCAGGGACTGGGGCCAACGTCCTGACTTTC